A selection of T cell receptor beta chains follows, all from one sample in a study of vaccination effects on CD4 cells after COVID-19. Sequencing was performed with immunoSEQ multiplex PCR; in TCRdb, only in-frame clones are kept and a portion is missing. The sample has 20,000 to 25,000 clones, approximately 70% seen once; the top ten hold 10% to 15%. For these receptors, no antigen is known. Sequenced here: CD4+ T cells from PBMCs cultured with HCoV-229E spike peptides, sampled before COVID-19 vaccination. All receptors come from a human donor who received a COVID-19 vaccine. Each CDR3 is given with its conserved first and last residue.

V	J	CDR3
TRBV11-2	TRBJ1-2	CASSPLSPGQGAQYGYTF
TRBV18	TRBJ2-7	CASSPGQVSYEQYF
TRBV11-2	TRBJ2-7	CASSPTSGGSYEQYF
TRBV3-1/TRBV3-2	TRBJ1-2	CASSQDGFGRGYTF
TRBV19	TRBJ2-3	CASSKSGADTQYF
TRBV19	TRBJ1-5	CASSGTGGLGNQPQHF
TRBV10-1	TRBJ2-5	CARTSGRASIGETQYF
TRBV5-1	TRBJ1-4	CASSLRPQEKLFF
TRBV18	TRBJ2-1	CASSPQPGDNEQFF
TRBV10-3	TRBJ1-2	CAISGPGENYGYTF
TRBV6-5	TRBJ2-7	CASSWDVDSYEQYF
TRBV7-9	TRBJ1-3	CASSLLILPGNTIYF
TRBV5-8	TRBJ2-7	CASNRPSAYEQYF
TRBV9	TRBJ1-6	CASSAGYSTPLHF
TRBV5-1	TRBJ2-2	CASFLAGSGELFF
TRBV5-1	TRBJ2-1	CASSLGSSSYNEQFF
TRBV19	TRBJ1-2	CALHHNYGYTF
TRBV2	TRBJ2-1	CASSEVRLAVYNEQFF
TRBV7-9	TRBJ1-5	CASSLGYRGRNQPQHF
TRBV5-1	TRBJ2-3	CASSGRTGGKSTDTQYF
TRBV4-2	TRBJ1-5	CASSQTDGNSNQPQHF
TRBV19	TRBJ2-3	CASSVTSGSLTDTQYF
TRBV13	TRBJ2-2	CASSDREWNTGELFF
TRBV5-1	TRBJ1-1	CASAEGGFMNTEAFF
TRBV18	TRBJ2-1	CASSPQTSGTILNSYNEQFF
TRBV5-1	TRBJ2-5	CASSLASVRETQYF
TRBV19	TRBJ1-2	CASSLRENYGYTF
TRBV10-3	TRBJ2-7	CAISVRQGAFEQYF
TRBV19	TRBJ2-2	CASSPFGGGADNTGELFF
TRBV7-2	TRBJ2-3	CASSPSGGTDTQYF
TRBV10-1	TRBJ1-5	CASINPGQGIFNQPQHF
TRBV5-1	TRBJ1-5	CASSLDIDQPQHF
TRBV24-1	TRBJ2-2	CATSDPGQGRAGELFF
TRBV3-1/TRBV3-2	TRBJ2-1	CASSQDRPLAGGPNYNEQFF
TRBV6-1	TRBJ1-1	CASSEDRMNTEAFF
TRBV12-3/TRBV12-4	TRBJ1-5	CASSANVQPQHF
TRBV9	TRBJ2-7	CASSVQGEFVRQYF
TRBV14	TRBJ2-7	CASSQDLVTYEQYF
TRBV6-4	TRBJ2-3	CASSDRGSTDTQYF
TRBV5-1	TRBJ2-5	CASSLPGQGQETQYF
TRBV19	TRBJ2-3	CASSIRTGGQDTQYF
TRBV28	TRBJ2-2	CASSSLGKDTGELFF
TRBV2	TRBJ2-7	CASRGPSGSYEQYF
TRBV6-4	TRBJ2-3	CASSSWGGDTQYF